This T cell receptor (beta chain) was retrieved from a study of T cell responses to AZD1222 COVID-19 vaccine. Study-level findings and limits: Repertoire sampling happened only post peak T cell response.

V lost 10 bases to trimming and J lost 0 bases, with 17 bases between them. Germline V CDR1 and CDR2: MNHEY, SVGAGI. CDR3 length: 15 amino acids. In regard to this clone: What it binds is not known.

Using immunoSEQ multiplex PCR, the repertoire was profiled, and TCRdb retains in-frame clones only, with some absent. The sample includes about 120,000 clones, around 88% of them seen just once. The sample was peripheral blood, taken on day 0 of AZD1222 vaccination. The genes are TRBV6-5 and TRBJ2-3; a possible D gene is TRBD1 (6 bases). The receptor was derived from an adult in good health. The DNA for the CDR3 is TGTGCCACCCGGCCCGGGACAACCAGCACAGATACGCAGTATTTT. It is translated as CATRPGTTSTDTQYF.